This T cell receptor beta chain comes out of a study of T cell responses to AZD1222 COVID-19 vaccine. Whole-study results and caveats: Spike-specific TCRs gained breadth and depth after people received two AZD1222 doses. Samples come after the peak T cell response, not at day 14. Unmutated regions of variants are reportedly targeted by nearly half of spike-specific TCRs.

This clone has a handful of counts. Antigen: not known. The CDR3 runs to 14 residues. Trimming removed 5 bases from V and 4 bases from J, with 14 bases in between. Germline-derived CDR1 and CDR2 are LNHDA and SQIVND (reference sequence). The protocol was immunoSEQ multiplex PCR, while the TCRdb copy is restricted to in-frame clones and leaves out a portion. The sample includes about 140,000 clones, 90% seen only once; the top ten take around 3.7%. The chain joins TRBV19 to TRBJ1-2, with D perhaps matching TRBD1 (5 bases). This sample comprised peripheral blood, obtained on day 0 of AZD1222 vaccination. The TCR originated in an adult in good health. CDR3 in amino acids: CASSRDGSLYGYTF. CDR3 bases: TGTGCCAGTAGTCGGGACGGGAGTCTCTATGGCTACACCTTC.